Each of the 3 T cell receptor beta chains below was sequenced from the same sample in a study of T cell responses to AZD1222 COVID-19 vaccine (dated by TCRdb to the early 2020s). What the time point label conveys for this sample: baseline before first vaccination. The library was built by means of the immunoSEQ multiplex PCR assay. Entries here come from immuneACCESS through TCRdb and include only in-frame sequences with V and J called. Some clones fail to appear in such tables; in the studies checked, an unresolved V gene covers under half of the shortfall, and the cause of the remainder is unknown. This sample is represented by fewer than 150,000 clones; around 87% of them were singletons. In total, the top ten clones hold under 1.5% of the sample. This specimen was peripheral blood, taken on day 0 of AZD1222 vaccination. The source of these receptors is an adult in good health.

The chain employs TRBV30 and TRBJ2-3; 9 bases map to TRBD1. The CDR3 has 12 amino acids. Germline lookup yields CDR1 GTSNPN and CDR2 SVGIG (reference sequence). J was trimmed by 5 bases and V by 8 bases; bases with no gene match: 5. In DNA, the CDR3 is TGTGCCCGCAGACAGGGGGGAGATACGCAGTATTTT. This translates into CARRQGGDTQYF.

This chain links TRBV2 with TRBJ1-5; D unclear. The CDR3 loop spans 14 amino acids. V lost 4 bases and J lost 1, with 8 bases in between. Germline V gene data show CDR1 as SNHLY and CDR2 as FYNNEI. The CDR3 loop is CASSGVVSNQPQHF. The CDR3 DNA reads as TGTGCCAGCAGTGGGGTGGTGAGCAATCAGCCCCAGCATTTT.

CDR3 protein: CASSPDRGNSPLHF. The CDR3 region has the DNA TGCGCCAGCAGCCCGGACAGGGGTAATTCACCCCTCCACTTT. The chain links TRBV5-1 to TRBJ1-6; the match to TRBD1 covers 9 bases. Germline loops: CDR1 SGHRS, CDR2 YFSETQ. This CDR3 spans 14 amino acids. V gave up 4 bases and J gave up 6 bases; unmatched junction bases: 2.